Below are 31 T cell receptor beta chains sequenced from a single sample in a study of preoperative IRX-2 immunotherapy in early breast cancer (dated by TCRdb to between 2018 and 2021). The treatment or condition label, read with the paper, signifies: preoperative locoregional IRX-2 cytokine immunotherapy. The protocol used for the library was the immunoSEQ multiplex PCR assay. The table was pulled from immuneACCESS by TCRdb, which kept in-frame rearrangements only. Such tables lose some clones; where checked, under half of the loss comes from unresolved V genes, and the rest has no known cause. The sample table lists 4,000 or so clones, around two thirds of them with a count of one. The top ten constitute approximately 12% of the sample. This material consisted of tumor tissue, taken after IRX-2 immunotherapy. These receptors were obtained from a human donor with breast cancer.

The chain uses TRBV28 and TRBJ2-7; 9 positions agree with TRBD1. CDR1 is MDHEN and CDR2 is SYDVKM in the germline V gene. The ends lost 6 bases at V and 13 bases at J; junction bases unmatched: 13. This CDR3 contains 13 residues. The CDR3 region has the DNA TGTGCCAGCAGCCTGGGAAATACAGGGGGCGGTTACTTC. Protein sequence: CASSLGNTGGGYF.

V usage is TRBV23-1 and J usage is TRBJ2-2, with 10 bases lining up with TRBD1. TRBV23-1 is an ORF, and what it does is uncertain. Losses at the gene ends were 6 bases for V and 7 bases for J; bases not matched to a gene: 8. The length of the CDR3 is 15 residues. The CDR3 region has the DNA TGCGCCAGCAGCTTCCGACAGGGGGCTAACGGGGAGCTGTTTTTT. It is translated as CASSFRQGANGELFF.

The gene calls are TRBV11-3 and TRBJ2-7; 7 bases line up with TRBD2. Germline loops: CDR1 SGHNT, CDR2 YENEEA. The CDR3 contains 15 residues. With 5 bases clipped from V and 1 base from J, the junction kept 8 bases outside the gene matches. CDR3 amino acids: CASSPGAGDSYEQYF. The CDR3 nucleotides read TGTGCCAGCAGCCCCGGGGCGGGAGATTCCTACGAGCAGTACTTC.

This clone was detected only once. The V call is TRBV28, the J call TRBJ2-1; 8 bases align to TRBD2. The trim removed 4 bases at V and 2 bases at J, leaving 10 bases unmatched. CDR3 length: 17 residues. CDR1 MDHEN and CDR2 SYDVKM come from the germline V gene. This CDR3 is CASSSPAGGDPYNEQFF. The CDR3, as DNA: TGTGCCAGCAGTTCCCCGGCCGGGGGGGACCCCTACAATGAGCAGTTCTTC.

This clone was found a few times. V gene TRBV28 combines with J gene TRBJ2-7; 15 positions agree with TRBD2. This CDR3 has 16 residues. The J segment lost 4 bases and the V segment lost 1 base, leaving 2 bases of the junction unmatched. Germline CDR1 reads MDHEN; CDR2 reads SYDVKM. DNA of the CDR3: TGTGCCAGCAGTTTATCGGGACTAGCGGGAGGTTACGAGCAGTACTTC. It is translated as CASSLSGLAGGYEQYF.

This rearrangement joins TRBV18 to TRBJ1-3; D is unresolved. The CDR3 has 13 amino acids. The germline gives CDR1 KGHSH, CDR2 LQKENI. Deletions cut 3 bases from V and 4 bases from J, with 7 bases between. For the CDR3, the DNA is TGTGCCAGCTCACCTGAGCCGGGAAACACCATATATTTT. Amino acids: CASSPEPGNTIYF.

This clone was recorded once. The chain combines TRBV10-3 with TRBJ2-1; TRBD1 matches 7 bases. In germline, CDR1 is ENHRY, CDR2 SYGVKD. The CDR3 contains 14 residues. V shed 0 bases, J shed 8 bases, and the junction held 4 bases outside the gene matches. The CDR3 sequence is CAISESNRGDEQFF. The CDR3 coding sequence is TGTGCCATCAGTGAGTCGAACAGGGGCGATGAGCAGTTCTTC.

The gene calls are TRBV6-8 and TRBJ2-3; 8 nucleotides align to TRBD2. V dropped 6 bases and J dropped 5; count of bases not matched to a gene: 7. Germline V gives CDR1 MNHGY, CDR2 SAAAGT. The CDR3 has 14 amino acids. CDR3 amino acids: CASRSRLAKDTQYF. The CDR3 DNA sequence: TGTGCCAGCAGATCAAGACTAGCGAAAGATACGCAGTATTTT.

Sample share makes this clone medium-sized. DNA of the CDR3: TGTGCCAGCAGCTTGGGGGTTTCAGAGGCAGATACGCAGTATTTT. Translated, it gives CASSLGVSEADTQYF. The genes are TRBV11-3 and TRBJ2-3; the D gene could be TRBD1 or TRBD2 (5 bases each). V was clipped by 3 bases and J by 4 bases, with 14 bases between them. Germline CDR1 and CDR2: SGHNT and YENEEA. The CDR3 runs to 15 residues.

In this sample, this clone turned up once. This chain joins TRBV18 and TRBJ2-2, with TRBD2 identical over 7 bases. The CDR3 is 15 residues long. With V trimmed by 4 bases and J by 3 bases, 5 bases remained unmatched. CDR1 is KGHSH and CDR2 is LQKENI in the germline V gene. CDR3 residues: CASSLPSGHTGELFF. The CDR3 DNA follows: TGTGCCAGCTCACTCCCTAGCGGACACACCGGGGAGCTGTTTTTT.

The chain employs TRBV19 and TRBJ2-7, with D perhaps matching TRBD1 (7 bases). V was pared by 9 bases and J by 4 bases, with 28 bases between. Germline V CDR1 and CDR2: LNHDA, SQIVND (reference sequence). The CDR3 loop spans 17 amino acids. The CDR3 bases are TGTGCCAGCCAAGGGATCCCTAGACAGGGAGGAAAGTACGAGCAGTACTTC. Its protein product is CASQGIPRQGGKYEQYF.

The chain employs TRBV11-3 and TRBJ2-1; TRBD1 aligns across 8 bases. The CDR3 is made up of 16 amino acids. Germline lookup yields CDR1 SGHNT and CDR2 YENEEA. The junction had 5 bases not matched to a gene; V was cut back by 4 bases and J by 0 bases. The CDR3 nucleotides are TGTGCCAGCAGCTCCAGGGGGCTAAGCTCCTACAATGAGCAGTTCTTC. Protein sequence: CASSSRGLSSYNEQFF.

The chain employs TRBV6-7 and TRBJ2-7; tentatively, D is TRBD1 (6 bases). TRBV6-7 is recorded as an ORF, its role being uncertain. Trimming removed 5 bases at V and 3 bases at J, with 14 bases between. CDR3 size: 14 residues. The CDR3 region is CASSPPDRFYEQYF. The DNA for the CDR3 is TGTGCCAGCAGTCCCCCGGACAGATTCTACGAGCAGTACTTC.

J is TRBJ2-2 and V is TRBV5-1; D is perhaps TRBD2 (6 bases). The CDR3 loop spans 16 amino acids. Germline V gene lookup returns CDR1 SGHRS and CDR2 YFSETQ. Trimming took off 0 bases at V and 5 bases at J, with 14 bases between the two ends. The CDR3 sequence: CASSLVGRGGTGELFF. DNA for the CDR3: TGCGCCAGCAGCTTGGTTGGGCGAGGAGGGACCGGGGAGCTGTTTTTT.

In this sample, this clone turned up a few times. The chain recombines TRBV14 with TRBJ1-1; D is perhaps TRBD1 (5 bases). The germline CDR1 and CDR2 sequences are SGHDN and FVKESK. V was shortened by 1 base and J by 7 bases, with 10 bases between the two germline ends. The CDR3 covers 13 residues. The CDR3: CASSQGQGGEAFF. The CDR3 bases are TGTGCCAGCAGCCAAGGCCAGGGAGGTGAAGCTTTCTTT. The variable domain in full, with the rest retrieved from reference TRBV14 and TRBJ1-1, is EAGVTQFPSHSVIEKGQTVTLRCDPISGHDNLYWYRRVMGKEIKFLLHFVKESKQDESGMPNNRFLAERTGGTYSTLKVQPAELEDSGVYFCASSQGQGGEAFFGQGTRLTVV.

J is TRBJ2-5 and V is TRBV19; 8 bases are a match to TRBD1. The CDR3 is 14 amino acids. With V trimmed by 4 bases and J by 3 bases, 4 bases remained unmatched. The germline V gene has CDR1 LNHDA and CDR2 SQIVND (reference sequence). Here the CDR3 DNA reads TGTGCCAGTAGTACTACAGGGGGAAAAGAGACCCAGTACTTC. This sequence encodes CASSTTGGKETQYF.

The rearrangement uses TRBV6-8 and TRBJ1-1; no clear D gene. Trimming stripped 0 bases from V and 3 bases from J, with 5 bases between. The CDR3 extends over 13 amino acids. The germline V gene has CDR1 MNHGY and CDR2 SAAAGT. CDR3 in DNA: TGTGCCAGCAGTTACTCGAGCTACACTGAAGCTTTCTTT. This translates into CASSYSSYTEAFF.

The chain is built from TRBV6-8 and TRBJ1-2; D might be TRBD1 (5 bases). Between the trimmed V and J ends, which lost 5 bases and 8 bases, there was a span of 12 bases. This CDR3 is built from 12 residues. Germline CDR1 MNHGY, CDR2 SAAAGT. The CDR3 region has the DNA TGTGCCAGCAGTGAGGGCGGGACCGGCTACACCTTC. This gives the protein CASSEGGTGYTF.

In DNA, the CDR3 is TGTGCCAGCAGCTTGGGCCCCAGGGCATCGGGGGAGCTGTTTTTT. As protein: CASSLGPRASGELFF. This sequence joins TRBV11-3 and TRBJ2-2, with a tentative D call TRBD1 (5 bases). Germline lookup yields CDR1 SGHNT and CDR2 YENEEA. V lost 3 bases to trimming and J lost 8 bases, with 16 bases between them. The CDR3 covers 15 residues.

Turning to this clone: At one end the junction does not follow the germline gene, possibly because of a read error. The chain is built from TRBV6-8 and TRBJ2-7; D call uncertain. From germline, CDR1 is MNHGY and CDR2 SAAAGT. CDR3 size: 13 residues. The CDR3 coding sequence is TGTGCCACCCGTGGCGGCCCCTCCCACGAGCAGTACTTC. Its translation: CATRGGPSHEQYF.

The rearrangement uses TRBV2 and TRBJ1-2, with 9 bases aligning to TRBD1. Germline CDR1 SNHLY, CDR2 FYNNEI. The trim removed 11 bases at V and 0 bases at J, leaving 7 bases unmatched. This CDR3 spans 14 amino acids. The chain's CDR3 is CAEHRGQTNYGYTF. CDR3 in DNA: TGTGCCGAACACAGGGGGCAGACTAACTATGGCTACACCTTC.

V and J are TRBV6-8 and TRBJ2-7; 8 bases match TRBD1. The CDR3 is made up of 15 amino acids. CDR1 and CDR2 (germline): MNHGY, SAAAGT. With V trimmed by 2 bases and J by 3 bases, 6 bases remained unmatched. In DNA form, the CDR3 reads TGTGCCAGCAGTTACGGACAGGGAGGAAACTACGAGCAGTACTTC. Encoded protein: CASSYGQGGNYEQYF.

The rearrangement joins TRBV6-8 to TRBJ1-1, with D unresolved. CDR3 size: 15 residues. The germline V gene encodes CDR1 MNHGY and CDR2 SAAAGT. Trimming removed 0 bases from V and 0 bases from J, with 8 bases in between. This CDR3 reads CASSYSLSVNTEAFF. The CDR3, as DNA: TGTGCCAGCAGTTACTCGTTAAGTGTGAACACTGAAGCTTTCTTT.

This clone was recorded once. The V gene is TRBV28, the J gene TRBJ2-7; the D is unclear. The CDR3 extends over 15 amino acids. Per the germline V gene, CDR1 is MDHEN and CDR2 is SYDVKM. V was pared by 2 bases and J by 2 bases, with 13 bases between. In nucleotides, the CDR3 is TGTGCCAGCAGTTTAGCGGACCAAAAGGCCTACGAGCAGTACTTC. Its translation: CASSLADQKAYEQYF.

V and J are TRBV30 and TRBJ2-7; 7 bases align to TRBD2. The CDR3 spans 14 residues. V shed 2 bases, J shed 3 bases, and the junction held 7 bases outside the gene matches. In germline, CDR1 is GTSNPN, CDR2 SVGIG (reference sequence). The CDR3, as DNA: TGTGCCTGGAGTTATGGTCCTAGCGGCTACGAGCAGTACTTC. It yields the protein CAWSYGPSGYEQYF.

The chain carries TRBV19 and TRBJ1-2; possibly TRBD1 for D (5 bases). Trimming removed 6 bases from V and 2 bases from J, with 25 bases in between. Germline V CDR1 and CDR2: LNHDA, SQIVND (reference sequence). CDR3 length: 18 residues. The CDR3 protein is CASSTPPRGRPQNYGYTF. The CDR3 DNA reads as TGTGCCAGTAGCACCCCCCCCCGGGGCAGACCGCAAAACTATGGCTACACCTTC. Using reference TRBV19 and TRBJ1-2 for the parts outside the CDR3, the full variable domain is DGGITQSPKYLFRKEGQNVTLSCEQNLNHDAMYWYRQDPGQGLRLIYYSQIVNDFQKGDIAEGYSVSREKKESFPLTVTSAQKNPTAFYLCASSTPPRGRPQNYGYTFGSGTRLTVV.

The chain employs TRBV19 and TRBJ1-1; 11 nucleotides align to TRBD1. V lost 9 bases and J lost 5; bases outside the gene matches: 8. Looked up from germline, CDR1 is LNHDA and CDR2 is SQIVND (reference sequence). This CDR3 contains 14 residues. CDR3 nucleotides: TGTGCCAGCTGCTACGGGACAGGGGGGACTGAAGCTTTCTTT. Its protein product is CASCYGTGGTEAFF.

This CDR3 reads CAVGRATDYGYTF. The CDR3 DNA is TGTGCGGTGGGGCGGGCTACAGACTATGGCTACACCTTC. This chain connects TRBV12-5 to TRBJ1-2, with D possibly TRBD1 on 5 matching bases. Germline CDR1 and CDR2: LGHNT and FRNRAP. CDR3 size: 13 residues.

This clone occurred once. The V gene is TRBV29-1, the J gene TRBJ1-2; D is uncertain. V lost 4 bases to trimming and J lost 3 bases, with 9 bases between them. This CDR3 has 12 amino acids. Germline V gene lookup returns CDR1 SQVTM and CDR2 ANQGSEA. DNA for the CDR3: TGCAGCGTTGGGAGGGAGGACTATGGCTACACCTTC. It is translated as CSVGREDYGYTF.

This clone has just a few counts. V gene TRBV6-8 combines with J gene TRBJ2-1; D perhaps matches TRBD1 (6 bases). Germline loops: CDR1 MNHGY, CDR2 SAAAGT. The CDR3 spans 13 residues. The germline V and J ends were trimmed by 2 bases and 4 bases, with 6 bases remaining between them. Here the CDR3 DNA reads TGTGCCAGCAGTTACGACAGGTACAATGAGCAGTTCTTC. Translating gives CASSYDRYNEQFF.

J is TRBJ1-4 and V is TRBV14; 8 bases map to TRBD1. Germline V CDR1 and CDR2: SGHDN, FVKESK. The V gene end was trimmed by 2 bases and the J gene end by 17 bases; junction bases not matched to a gene: 10. The CDR3 is made up of 13 amino acids. CDR3: CASSQTGGARSFF. The CDR3 DNA reads TGTGCCAGCAGCCAAACAGGGGGGGCCCGGTCTTTTTTT.